These 16 T cell receptor beta chains originate from one sample sequenced in a study of CD8 T cells in ankylosing spondylitis. Whole-study findings and limits: A TCR beta motif made of about eight highly homologous variants seemed typical of ankylosing spondylitis blood.

TCRdb passed the 5' RACE reads through MiXCR, listing each CDR3 protein once. The repertoire includes a few hundred thousand distinct CDR3 sequences, around 22% of them detected once, and 16% sits in the top ten. No antigen is known for these receptors. Specimen: blood, either unsorted or a sorted T cell fraction (not recorded which). These receptor sequences come from a male donor with ankylosing spondylitis.

This clonotype was observed many times. V gene TRBV29-1 combines with J gene TRBJ2-1; 7 nucleotides match TRBD1. The junction had 7 bases not matched to a gene; V was cut back by 3 bases and J by 8 bases. The germline gives CDR1 SQVTM, CDR2 ANQGSEA. The length of the CDR3 is 13 residues. CDR3 region: CSVDPGQLDEQFF. CDR3 DNA sequence: TGCAGCGTTGATCCGGGACAGTTGGATGAGCAGTTCTTC.

The genes are TRBV5-6 and TRBJ2-3, with 11 bases lining up with TRBD2. Germline trimming cut 1 base from V and 8 bases from J; bases unmatched to any gene: 6. The CDR3 contains 15 residues. CDR1 is SGHDT and CDR2 is YYEEEE in the germline V gene. CDR3 DNA: TGTGCCAGCAGCTTGATTAGCGGGAGGGCAACTACGCAGTATTTT. As protein: CASSLISGRATTQYF.

The genes are TRBV4-1 and TRBJ2-3, with D possibly TRBD2 on 6 matching bases. V lost 1 base and J lost 1, with 9 bases in between. Germline V gives CDR1 MGHRA, CDR2 YSYEKL. CDR3 length: 15 amino acids. CDR3 in amino acids: CASSQAQRGTDTQYF. CDR3 bases: TGCGCCAGCAGCCAAGCACAGCGGGGCACAGATACGCAGTATTTT.

This clonotype appeared a single time. The J gene is TRBJ1-5, the V gene TRBV9; 9 nucleotides line up with TRBD1. Trimming took 3 bases from V and 3 from J; bases not matched to a gene: 4. The CDR3 is 15 residues long. CDR1 and CDR2 (germline): SGDLS, YYNGEE. The CDR3 region is CASSAWTGDNQPQHF. CDR3 DNA: TGTGCCAGCAGCGCGTGGACAGGGGACAATCAGCCCCAGCATTTT. The full variable domain, in which reference TRBV9 and TRBJ1-5 provide the parts outside the CDR3, is DSGVTQTPKHLITATGQRVTLRCSPRSGDLSVYWYQQSLDQGLQFLIQYYNGEERAKGNILERFSAQQFPDLHSELNLSSLELGDSALYFCASSAWTGDNQPQHFGDGTRLSIL.

This clonotype was found a few times. The chain joins TRBV7-2 to TRBJ2-5; no reliable D call. The germline V gene encodes CDR1 SGHTA and CDR2 FQGNSA. The CDR3 spans 14 residues. Trimming took off 1 base at V and 5 bases at J, with 11 bases between the two ends. Here the CDR3 reads CASSLGWSLETQYF. The CDR3 DNA is TGTGCCAGCAGCTTAGGCTGGAGTTTGGAGACCCAGTACTTC.

CDR3 DNA: TGTGCCAGCAGCACACAGGCCGCCGGGGATGAGCAGTTCTTC. Translating it yields CASSTQAAGDEQFF. V is TRBV7-3 and J is TRBJ2-1; D might be TRBD1 or TRBD2, each matching 5 bases. The germline gives CDR1 SGHTA, CDR2 FQGTGA. The CDR3 spans 14 residues. With 5 bases removed from V and 8 bases from J, the gap between germline ends came to 16 bases.

This clonotype came up a few times. The chain recombines TRBV12-3 or TRBV12-4 with TRBJ2-5; 7 bases agree with TRBD1. The length of the CDR3 is 13 residues. The J segment lost 3 bases and the V segment lost 6 bases, leaving 4 bases of the junction unmatched. The CDR3, as DNA: TGTGCCAGCAGATCCGGGACAGAAGAGACCCAGTACTTC. This translates into CASRSGTEETQYF.

Only a few counts were recorded for this clonotype. The chain uses TRBV10-3 and TRBJ2-5; unclear D gene. This CDR3 has 12 residues. The V gene lost 4 bases and the J gene lost 5 bases, with 8 bases spanning the gap. Germline CDR1 and CDR2: ENHRY and SYGVKD. CDR3 protein: CAISGLGETQYF. CDR3 nucleotide sequence: TGTGCCATCAGTGGTTTGGGGGAGACCCAGTACTTC.

The rearrangement links TRBV7-2 to TRBJ2-7; TRBD1 matches 7 bases. Germline V CDR1 and CDR2: SGHTA, FQGNSA. V lost 1 base to trimming and J lost 0 bases; unmatched junction nucleotides: 3. The CDR3 length is 15 residues. CDR3 amino acids: CASSLGSGGSYEQYF. CDR3 in DNA: TGTGCCAGCAGCTTAGGGTCAGGGGGCTCCTACGAGCAGTACTTC.

The genes are TRBV12-3 or TRBV12-4 and TRBJ2-3; 10 bases are shared with TRBD1. V lost 6 bases to trimming and J lost 1 base; unmatched junction nucleotides: 10. The CDR3 totals 17 residues. The CDR3 reads CASRFDRGRGGTDTQYF. In nucleotides, the CDR3 is TGTGCCAGCAGGTTCGACAGGGGGCGCGGTGGCACAGATACGCAGTATTTT.

The gene calls are TRBV7-2 and TRBJ2-7; TRBD2 is a possible D gene (5 bases). The CDR3 is 13 residues long. Germline CDR1 and CDR2: SGHTA and FQGNSA. Trimming cost V 10 bases and J 3 bases, with 16 bases left between them. DNA for the CDR3: TGTGCCACTACGGTCGCTGGACTCTACGAGCAGTACTTC. Translating gives CATTVAGLYEQYF.

The chain has TRBV24-1 and TRBJ2-7; the match to TRBD2 covers 10 bases. J lost 2 bases, V lost 4 bases, and 4 bases had no gene match. The CDR3 contains 15 residues. Germline V gene lookup returns CDR1 KGHDR and CDR2 SFDVKD. CDR3 protein: CATSDTSGTPYEQYF. For the CDR3, the DNA is TGTGCCACCAGTGACACTAGCGGGACCCCCTACGAGCAGTACTTC.

The genes are TRBV7-3 and TRBJ2-7, with a possible D match to TRBD2 (6 bases). This CDR3 has 15 amino acids. Germline values: CDR1 SGHTA, CDR2 FQGTGA. V dropped 5 bases and J dropped 4 bases, with 18 bases sitting between them. CDR3 coding DNA: TGTGCCAGCAGCCTTGGACTATCCGCGAATTACGAGCAGTACTTC. Residues: CASSLGLSANYEQYF.

The chain employs TRBV9 and TRBJ2-7, with D possibly matching TRBD1 (5 bases). The CDR3 is 13 amino acids. Trimming shortened V by 0 bases and J by 6 bases, and 10 bases separated the two germline ends. Germline lookup yields CDR1 SGDLS and CDR2 YYNGEE. The CDR3, as DNA: TGTGCCAGCAGCGTAGGGCCAGGGCTCGAGCAGTACTTC. Its translation is CASSVGPGLEQYF.

The CDR3 reads CASSRQGRLNTEAFF. CDR3 coding DNA: TGCGCCAGCAGCAGGCAGGGGCGACTGAACACTGAAGCTTTCTTT. V and J are TRBV5-1 and TRBJ1-1; a possible D gene is TRBD1 (6 bases). Trimming took 4 bases from V and 0 from J, leaving 13 bases between them. Germline values: CDR1 SGHRS, CDR2 YFSETQ. This CDR3 contains 15 residues.

The chain recombines TRBV6-5 with TRBJ2-1; the match to TRBD2 covers 13 bases. The CDR3 spans 17 residues. The junction had 3 bases not matched to a gene; V was cut back by 0 bases and J by 4 bases. Germline-derived CDR1 and CDR2 are MNHEY and SVGAGI. CDR3 in amino acids: CASSYSGTSGTYNEQFF. CDR3 coding DNA: TGTGCCAGCAGTTACTCGGGGACTAGCGGGACGTACAATGAGCAGTTCTTC.